The 8 T cell receptor beta chains in this list originate from one sample, sequenced in a study of T-cell reconstitution after alpha-beta-depleted transplantation in children. During its preparation, the TCRbeta library received unique molecular identifiers. TCRdb processed the PCR reads anew with MiXCR; each CDR3 protein has one entry. The sample holds around 370,000 distinct CDR3 sequences; around a tenth are singletons and the top ten take roughly 2.5%. The starting material was PBMCs from the stem cell graft donor, obtained from the stem cell graft. Receptors originate from a human donor who donated a stem cell graft to a child with acute lymphoblastic leukemia.

The chain has TRBV5-6 and TRBJ2-5, with 10 positions matching TRBD2. Germline assignment: CDR1 SGHDT and CDR2 YYEEEE. This CDR3 comprises 15 residues. With 1 base clipped from V and 4 bases from J, the junction kept 4 bases outside the gene matches. The CDR3 sequence: CASSLSGRAGETQYF. The CDR3 DNA is TGTGCCAGCAGCTTGAGCGGGAGGGCCGGAGAGACCCAGTACTTC.

Comments on this clonotype: Just one base apart from a much larger clone, this may be a read error. The chain recombines TRBV20-1 with TRBJ2-3; D uncertain. Germline CDR1 and CDR2: DFQATT and SNEGSKA (reference sequence). This CDR3 spans 12 amino acids. CDR3: CTARYGSDTQYF. The CDR3 DNA reads as TGCACTGCTAGATACGGATCAGATACGCAGTATTTT.

This clonotype was recorded at least ten times. This chain uses TRBV7-2 with TRBJ2-1, with D perhaps being TRBD1 or TRBD2 (5 bases each). The CDR3 sequence is 14 residues long. Between the trimmed V and J ends, which lost 0 bases and 7 bases, there was a span of 10 bases. CDR1 is SGHTA and CDR2 is FQGNSA in the germline V gene. The CDR3: CASSLAGRFNEQFF. The CDR3 coding sequence is TGTGCCAGCAGCTTAGCGGGACGGTTTAATGAGCAGTTCTTC.

In this sample, this clonotype turned up a few times. The DNA of the CDR3 is TGTGCCAGCAGCTTCGGACAGGGCCAAAACACCGGGGAGCTGTTTTTT. It encodes CASSFGQGQNTGELFF. The rearrangement joins TRBV9 to TRBJ2-2, with 8 bases identical to TRBD1. The CDR3 is 16 residues long. Trimming removed 4 bases from V and 2 bases from J; junction bases left unmatched: 7. Germline V CDR1 and CDR2: SGDLS, YYNGEE.

This clonotype was counted many times. This chain links TRBV28 with TRBJ2-2, with D perhaps TRBD1 (5 bases). The CDR3 contains 15 residues. Per germline, CDR1 MDHEN and CDR2 SYDVKM. Trimming stripped 7 bases from V and 2 bases from J, with 14 bases between. CDR3 bases: TGTGCCAGCACCCCAGGGTGGGGAAACACCGGGGAGCTGTTTTTT. Encoded protein: CASTPGWGNTGELFF.

As to this clonotype: This may be a read error, as it is one base from a much larger clone. The chain links TRBV12-3 or TRBV12-4 to TRBJ2-1; possible D gene TRBD1, 7 bases. V was clipped by 6 bases and J by 8 bases, with 14 bases between them. This CDR3 region has 13 residues. The CDR3 is CASRSDRDYEQFF. The CDR3 DNA sequence: TGTGCCAGCAGGAGCGACAGGGACTATGAGCAGTTCTTC.

The table lists this clonotype with many counts. The CDR3 bases are TGTGCCAGCAGTCCCTACTCCAATGAGCAGTTCTTC. It yields the protein CASSPYSNEQFF. The genes are TRBV28 and TRBJ2-1; no reliable D call. V lost 5 bases and J 6 bases, leaving 8 bases between the germline ends. Germline values: CDR1 MDHEN, CDR2 SYDVKM. The CDR3 totals 12 residues.

This clonotype was counted at least ten times. The chain is built from TRBV5-1 and TRBJ2-1, with 11 nucleotides matching TRBD1. Germline CDR1 is SGHRS and CDR2 is YFSETQ. V trimming: 5 bases; J trimming: 8 bases; junction bases outside the gene matches: 3. This CDR3 region has 13 residues. CDR3 sequence reads: CASRGQGGDEQFF. The DNA for the CDR3 is TGCGCCAGCAGGGGACAGGGGGGCGATGAGCAGTTCTTC.